This T cell receptor (beta chain) was profiled in a study of blood T cell repertoires in COVID-19 (dated by TCRdb to between 2020 and 2021). About the investigation overall: Samples from collaborators originated in the United States, Italy and Spain and spanned both the acute and convalescent phases of COVID-19. The material from the prospective study consisted of cDNA or gDNA derived from T cells, B-cell-depleted T cells, or PBMCs. The samples were drawn from two sources: the first 160 participants of the ongoing ImmuneRACE study, and over 1,000 subjects contributed by 6 global collaborators. The repertoires were released in a freely available public database meant as a resource for research on the immune response to SARS-CoV-2. Subjects who had been exposed to COVID-19, were actively infected with it, or had recovered from it provided the deeply sampled blood TCRbeta repertoires that made up the dataset. HLA class I and class II types, where available, came from metadata supplied by the sample provider rather than from assay-based typing. A de-identified subject ID, COVID-19 status, age in years and sex were almost always included in the sample metadata. The paper's findings and limits, for the study overall: Clinical and demographic metadata were provided uncurated, with the amount varying by source and participant.

The immunoSEQ Assay, a bias-controlled multiplex PCR, was used to amplify TCRbeta CDR3 regions from genomic DNA. On the study's bioinformatics: Nucleated cell counts per sample were estimated from amplification of reference gene primers within the assay. Sequence reads were collapsed and filtered to measure the absolute abundance of every unique TCRbeta CDR3 rearrangement. For each sample, productive Simpson clonality was calculated as the square root of Simpson's diversity index over productive rearrangements. TCRdb holds this immuneACCESS table with in-frame rearrangements only. Some clones are missing; in checked studies, unresolved V genes explain under half, and the rest has no known cause. V and J calls and clone size are given by that table; D and trimming were obtained from the DNA. The sample table holds a few hundred thousand clones, of which around 90% were seen once. Together, the top ten hold 8.5% to 10% of the sample.

In the prospective study, participants were roughly 18 to 89 years old, resided in 20 to 30 geographic areas of the United States, and were enrolled through a virtual design. In the prospective study, cohorts were assigned on the basis of participant-reported clinical history obtained from a screening survey and a study questionnaire. For ImmuneRACE Cohort 3, a participant was defined as recovered based on two consecutive negative NP/OP PCR tests, clearance by a healthcare professional, or resolution of symptoms. Each participant in the prospective study had whole blood, serum and a nasopharyngeal or oropharyngeal swab collected by mobile phlebotomists. Additional blood draws and questionnaires over an approximately two-month period could optionally be provided by prospective study participants. Blood samples from the prospective study were shipped frozen or at room temperature prior to DNA extraction.

Concerning this clone itself: Its antigen target is currently unknown. No base quality information exists; no much larger clone differs at one position.

The germline V gene provides CDR1 SGDLS and CDR2 YYNGEE. After removal of 3 bases from V and 9 bases from J, the junction retains 8 bases not matched to a gene. From its cysteine to its phenylalanine, the CDR3 spans 14 amino acids. Of the read, only the CDR3 DNA is kept; its 42 bases are in frame from base 1. The sample taken for sequencing was PBMCs or T cells enriched from blood (not recorded which). The V and J genes are TRBV9 and TRBJ2-1; 8 bases in the middle match TRBD1. This clonotype originated in a woman between 18 and 30 years old who had recovered from COVID-19. The CDR3 region: CASSAAGGHGEQFF. In nucleotides, the sequence is TGTGCCAGCAGCGCCGCAGGGGGCCACGGTGAGCAGTTCTTC.